The clone carrying this TCR beta chain appeared once. This CDR3 spans 16 amino acids. With 2 bases clipped from V and 5 bases from J, the junction kept 9 bases outside the gene matches. Germline V gives CDR1 KGHDR, CDR2 SFDVKD. The table came from immunoSEQ multiplex PCR; TCRdb's copy has only in-frame clones and leaves some out. The data contain 140,000 to 150,000 clones, about nine tenths of them singletons. The data originate from a study of control samples from healthy donors and cancer patients. V is TRBV24-1 and J is TRBJ2-5; TRBD1 matches at 8 bases. The receptor's source is a man aged 30 to 45 in good health. Sequencing was carried out using blood. The CDR3 coding sequence is TGTGCCACCAGTGATTCGTCGTCAGGGGGCAGGGAGACCCAGTACTTC. It translates to CATSDSSSGGRETQYF.